This T cell receptor beta chain was documented in a study of patients and donors after allogeneic stem cell transplantation. Germline V lookup: CDR1 LNHNV, CDR2 YYDKDF (reference sequence). This CDR3 contains 14 residues. V was cut by 1 base and J by 4 bases, with 10 bases left in between. TCRdb redid the calling of the RT-PCR reads with MiXCR, one entry per CDR3 protein. The data contain over 150,000 distinct CDR3 sequences, about 30% of them singletons. The clonotype originates from a human donor who was either an allogeneic HSCT recipient or a stem cell or donor lymphocyte infusion donor (not recorded which). It is not recorded whose cells these are; they may come from a transplant donor. The specimen was blood, either unsorted or a sorted T cell fraction (not recorded which). The rearrangement uses TRBV15 and TRBJ1-1, with D unresolved. CDR3 coding DNA: TGTGCCACCAGCAGAGTGGGTGAGAGCACTGAAGCTTTCTTT. It specifies CATSRVGESTEAFF.